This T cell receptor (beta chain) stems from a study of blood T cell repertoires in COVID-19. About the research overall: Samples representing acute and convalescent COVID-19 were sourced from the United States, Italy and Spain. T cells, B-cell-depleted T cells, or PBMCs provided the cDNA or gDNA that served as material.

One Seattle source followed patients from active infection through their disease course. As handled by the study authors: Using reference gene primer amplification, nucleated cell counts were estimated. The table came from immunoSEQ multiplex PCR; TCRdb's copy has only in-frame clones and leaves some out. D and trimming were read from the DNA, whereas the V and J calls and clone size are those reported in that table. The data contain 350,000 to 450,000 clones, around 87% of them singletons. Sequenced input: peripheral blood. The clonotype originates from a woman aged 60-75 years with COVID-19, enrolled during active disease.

The CDR3 region has the DNA TGTGCCAGCAGTGTCCGGGGGGGGATCTATGGCTACACCTTC. It translates to CASSVRGGIYGYTF. The chain is built from TRBV2 and TRBJ1-2; tentatively, D is TRBD1 (5 bases). Germline assignment: CDR1 SNHLY and CDR2 FYNNEI. V gave up 4 bases and J gave up 4 bases, with 13 bases separating them. The CDR3 totals 14 residues.